Listed below are T cell receptor beta chains from one sample, sequenced in a study of Ad26.COV2.S vaccination and SARS-CoV-2 variants. Only in-frame clones appear in the TCRdb table, and some are missing; sequencing was by immunoSEQ multiplex PCR. Altogether around 400,000 clones are present, about 88% being singletons, with the ten largest covering 1.9%. The sample here was peripheral blood, taken in a trial of Ad26.COV2.S vaccine versus placebo. The receptors stem from a person between 18 and 59 years old who received the Ad26.COV2.S COVID-19 vaccine or a placebo. Both conserved end residues are trimmed from each CDR3. Part of the rows lack a size; the others show once, few, many or a class for expanded clones.

>-|TRBJ2-2|TRBV7-8
ASSSGLAGSNTGELF
>-|TRBJ2-7|TRBV6-6
ASRPEPGQGAYEQY
>-|TRBJ1-3|TRBV3-1/TRBV3-2
ASSQQYRSGNTIY
>-|TRBJ1-2|TRBV5-1
ASSLERAGGYT
>-|TRBJ2-5|TRBV19
ASSMTSSVQETQY
>-|TRBJ2-5|TRBV5-5
ASSLYPQETQY
>few|TRBJ1-5|TRBV28
ASDRDDQPQH
>-|TRBJ2-2|TRBV21-1
ASSKAPGETGDTGELF
>once|TRBJ1-5|TRBV28
ASSSRLGTRADQPQH
>-|TRBJ2-2|TRBV2
ASSRHRQGKDGELF
>-|TRBJ1-2|TRBV3-1/TRBV3-2
ASSRETGGGYT
>-|TRBJ1-6|TRBV18
ASSPLPGVNSPLH
>-|TRBJ1-1|TRBV7-9
ASSPPGQGEKGTEAF
>once|TRBJ2-1|TRBV5-4
ASSLLAENEQF
>-|TRBJ2-3|TRBV9
ASSPGLAGRIYTDTQY
>once|TRBJ1-4|TRBV27
ASRRNEKLF
>-|TRBJ2-5|TRBV9
ASSAEDRVEETQY
>-|TRBJ2-2|TRBV30
AWRGWDRANTGELF
>-|TRBJ1-1|TRBV18
ASSRSTGSVNTEAF
>-|TRBJ2-7|TRBV27
ASSFSVGAYEQY
>-|TRBJ1-4|TRBV5-1
ASSLATKGEKLF
>once|TRBJ2-5|TRBV6-2/TRBV6-3
ASSYSYAGGRETQY
>-|TRBJ2-7|TRBV11-3
ASSLVGTGGAEQY
>-|TRBJ2-3|TRBV6-1
ASSEDVADTQY
>-|TRBJ1-5|TRBV6-5
ASRAQAKQPQH
>-|TRBJ1-1|TRBV19
ASSIGVDTEAF
>-|TRBJ1-2|TRBV7-9
ASSPSGNYGYT
>-|TRBJ2-3|TRBV2
ATDGSSTDTQY
>once|TRBJ2-5|TRBV5-1
ASAKWGGQETQY
>-|TRBJ2-1|TRBV5-1
ASTPDSLNEQF
>-|TRBJ2-1|TRBV4-2
ASSQDHSGRDSYNEQF
>-|TRBJ2-1|TRBV27
ASSFYSGGEQF
>-|TRBJ1-1|TRBV7-8
ASSLGDRGTEAF
>-|TRBJ1-2|TRBV30
AWITGSFGYGYT
>-|TRBJ2-2|TRBV5-4
ASSLAAGGRNTGELF
>-|TRBJ2-5|TRBV28
ASRDRVGETQY
>-|TRBJ2-5|TRBV5-4
ASSLPLRGRQETQY
>few|TRBJ2-5|TRBV28
ASSSNRVPQETQY
>once|TRBJ2-1|TRBV19
ASSQLAGGNEQF
>-|TRBJ1-5|TRBV28
ASSLRINQPQH
>-|TRBJ1-4|TRBV5-1
ASSFGSSNEKLF
>-|TRBJ2-1|TRBV6-4
ASSDSGGIGDNEQF
>-|TRBJ1-1|TRBV3-1/TRBV3-2
ASSYRGDTEAF
>-|TRBJ2-7|TRBV13
ASSSSGLGYYEQY
>-|TRBJ2-7|TRBV27
ASSPGETSGYYEQY
>once|TRBJ2-1|TRBV5-5
ASSLWGALNEQF
>-|TRBJ1-1|TRBV28
ASSQGIYTEAF
>-|TRBJ2-5|TRBV27
ASSQDRVETQY
>-|TRBJ2-7|TRBV6-6
ASSTGHSRHEQY
>-|TRBJ1-1|TRBV30
AWTRRKQSANTEAF
>-|TRBJ2-1|TRBV11-3
ASRVRDSHNEQF
>-|TRBJ1-1|TRBV10-3
AISESNRGLRLNTEAF
>-|TRBJ1-4|TRBV7-2
ASSLSGQGWEKLF
>-|TRBJ2-7|TRBV5-1
ASSLEQRDKQY
>-|TRBJ2-3|TRBV7-2
ASSLEARYTQY
>-|TRBJ2-5|TRBV5-1
ASSYGQRKETQY